Below are 15 T cell receptor beta chains sequenced from a single sample in a study of CD8+ T cells in alopecia areata. The authors sorted pooled cutaneous lymph node cells using CD4, CD8alpha, NKG2D, NKG2ACE and other markers. Extracted RNA was reverse transcribed into cDNA, the sequencing template. Produced via immunoSEQ multiplex PCR; TCRdb's table is partial and in-frame only. The sample contains more than 250,000 clones, none of them singletons. The sample comprised CD4+ T cells sorted from a lymph node. Every receptor here comes from a C3H/HeJ mouse with alopecia areata. The strain's MHC: H2-k.

This clone has more than one count but fewer than ten. Gene and germline names: mouse. Partial CDR3 DNA: TGTGCCAGCAGTTTGGGACTGGGGGCCTCCTAT. Residues: CASSLGLGASY. Given in full, the CDR3 is CASSLGLGASYEQYF. The V and J genes are TRBV19 and TRBJ2-7; 11 bases are a match to TRBD2. The read halts 4 residues ahead of the CDR3 end, with the missing end drawn from the germline J gene. CDR3 size: 15 residues. The germline gives CDR1 FNHDT, CDR2 SITEND (reference sequence). V shed 4 bases, J shed 0 bases, and the junction held 3 bases outside the gene matches. Looking up the rest from reference TRBV19 and TRBJ2-7 gives the full variable domain: GGIITQTPKFLIGQEGQKLTLKCQQNFNHDTMYWYRQDSGKGLRLIYYSITENDLQKGDLSEGYDASREKKSSFSLTVTSAQKNEMAVFLCASSLGLGASYEQYFGPGTRLTVL.

Of note for this clone: These gene names are mouse names. Read data end 4 residues before the CDR3 end; the end is taken from the germline J gene. The rearrangement joins TRBV19 to TRBJ2-3, with TRBD1 as a possible D gene (6 bases). This CDR3 is 15 amino acids long. V lost 5 bases and J 0 bases, leaving 13 bases between the germline ends. Per germline, CDR1 FNHDT and CDR2 SITEND (reference sequence). The DNA read from the CDR3 is TGTGCCAGCAGCCCCCGGGACAATAGTGCAGAA. Protein sequence: CASSPRDNSAE. The CDR3 as a whole reads CASSPRDNSAETLYF.

This clone was seen a handful of times. Each gene name is a mouse one. Incomplete CDR3 DNA: TGCACCTGCAGTGCAGATACTGGGCGGAAC. Residues: CTCSADTGRN. The full CDR3 is CTCSADTGRNTLYF. The genes are TRBV1 and TRBJ2-4, with D possibly being TRBD2 (6 bases). The CDR3 is cut off 4 residues early in the read; its end comes from the germline J gene. The CDR3 has 14 amino acids. Germline CDR1 NSQYPW, CDR2 LRSPGD (reference sequence).

As regards this clone: These gene names are mouse names. The CDR3 end is not reached by the read, which stops 4 residues before it; the germline J gene fills it in. Other DNA sequences in this specimen translate into the identical CDR3. The chain links TRBV5 to TRBJ2-7; no reliable D call. The V and J ends lost 1 base and 3 bases respectively, with 4 bases between them. Germline V gives CDR1 LGHNA, CDR2 YNLKQL (reference sequence). This CDR3 has 12 amino acids. CDR3 DNA, as far as it was read: TGTGCCAGCAGCCAAGGGGTCTAT. As protein: CASSQGVY. In full, the CDR3 is CASSQGVYEQYF.

This clone was found a few times. Genes and germline are mouse. The missing CDR3 end, 3 residues past where the read stops, is filled in from the germline J gene. The chain employs TRBV13-1 and TRBJ1-6; no clear D gene. TRBJ1-6 is labeled an ORF, and its function is uncertain. V shed 3 bases and J shed 2 bases, with 6 bases lying between them. The CDR3 has 14 residues. Germline V gene lookup returns CDR1 NSHNY and CDR2 SYGAGN. The CDR3 bases that were read are TGTGCCAGCAGTGCCCCTCCCTATAATTCGCCC. Its translation is CASSAPPYNSP. Given in full, the CDR3 is CASSAPPYNSPLYF.

For this clone: The genes are named according to mouse. From the germline J gene comes the end of the CDR3, since the read stops 4 residues before it. This specimen includes other DNA sequences encoding the same CDR3. This chain connects TRBV13-2 to TRBJ2-5; 9 nucleotides match TRBD1. The germline V gene has CDR1 NNHNN and CDR2 SYGAGS (reference sequence). This CDR3 contains 14 residues. Partial CDR3 DNA: TGTGCCAGCGGTCCGGGACAGGGCAAAGAC. Translating it yields CASGPGQGKD. The CDR3 in full is CASGPGQGKDTQYF.

This clone was recorded a few times. All gene names here are mouse names. Read sequence stops 4 residues before the CDR3 end, and the germline J gene provides the missing end. The V call is TRBV13-2, the J call TRBJ2-5; D remains ambiguous. V dropped 4 bases and J dropped 3 bases, with 6 bases sitting between them. In germline, CDR1 is NNHNN, CDR2 SYGAGS (reference sequence). There are 12 residues in the CDR3. The CDR3 spells CASGLRQDTQYF. CDR3 DNA, as far as it was read: TGTGCCAGCGGTCTCAGGCAAGAC.

Of note for this clone: These gene names are mouse names. The missing CDR3 end, 4 residues past where the read stops, is filled in from the germline J gene. This chain joins TRBV13-2 and TRBJ1-2; TRBD1 aligns across 12 bases. Germline V lookup: CDR1 NNHNN, CDR2 SYGAGS (reference sequence). V lost 2 bases and J lost 4; bases outside the gene matches: 6. This CDR3 has 16 residues. CDR3 protein: CASGDEGQGASSDYTF. CDR3 DNA, as far as it was read: TGTGCCAGCGGTGACGAGGGACAGGGGGCAAGCTCC.

This clone was observed a handful of times. Gene names and germline refer to mouse. The read ends 4 residues before the CDR3 terminus; that terminus is restored from the germline J gene. The chain combines TRBV13-1 with TRBJ2-4, with TRBD2 identical over 7 bases. Germline assignment: CDR1 NSHNY and CDR2 SYGAGN. The CDR3 consists of 14 residues. The CDR3 loop is CASSDAGGINTLYF. The sequenced part of the CDR3 DNA is TGTGCCAGCAGTGATGCTGGGGGTATTAAC.

This clone was counted a few times. Germline and genes: mouse. The read comes to an end 4 residues before the CDR3 does, leaving the germline J gene to fill in the end. This chain connects TRBV12-1 to TRBJ1-1, with D hard to call. The CDR3 covers 11 residues. Germline V gives CDR1 SGHSN, CDR2 HYEKVE. CDR3 sequence reads: CASSLTAEVFF. CDR3 DNA (partial): TGTGCCAGCTCCCTCACAGCA.

This clone showed up just a few times. Germline and genes: mouse. Coverage ceases 4 residues before the CDR3 finishes, and the germline J gene fills in the end. The chain couples TRBV17 to TRBJ2-5, with 7 bases aligning to TRBD2. The CDR3 is 14 residues long. Germline loops: CDR1 MNHDT, CDR2 YYDKIL. The CDR3 bases that were read are TGTGCTAGCAGTAGATTGGGGGGTGGAGAC. Amino acids: CASSRLGGGD. The complete CDR3 reads CASSRLGGGDTQYF.

This clone was seen more than once but under ten times. Gene names and germline refer to mouse. The observed sequence ends 4 residues before the CDR3 terminus, with the missing tail filled in from the germline J gene. The V and J genes are TRBV19 and TRBJ1-2, with TRBD1 identical over 7 bases. The trim removed 6 bases at V and 1 base at J, leaving 3 bases unmatched. CDR1 FNHDT and CDR2 SITEND come from the germline V gene (reference sequence). This CDR3 contains 13 residues. CDR3: CASTRDRNSDYTF. CDR3 DNA (partial): TGTGCCAGCACCAGGGACAGAAACTCC.

As to this clone: Germline and genes here are mouse. The read finishes 3 residues shy of the CDR3 end, and the germline J gene is used to complete it. The identical CDR3 is also encoded by other nucleotide sequences in the sample. The chain uses TRBV31 and TRBJ1-6; 7 nucleotides align to TRBD1. TRBJ1-6 carries the ORF label, with uncertain function. The length of the CDR3 is 14 residues. Germline V gene data show CDR1 as GKSSPN and CDR2 as SITVG. V shed 1 base and J 4 bases; nucleotides not matched to a gene: 1. The DNA read from the CDR3 is TGTGCCTGGAGTCCACAGGGGTATAATTCGCCC. Protein product: CAWSPQGYNSP. The whole CDR3 protein reads CAWSPQGYNSPLYF.

Turning to this clone: The gene names here belong to mouse. The DNA ends 4 residues before the CDR3 does, and the rest of the CDR3 is filled in from the germline J gene. This chain joins TRBV1 and TRBJ1-1; TRBD1 matches 7 bases. In germline, CDR1 is NSQYPW, CDR2 LRSPGD (reference sequence). V shed 2 bases and J 0 bases; nucleotides not matched to a gene: 3. CDR3 length: 15 amino acids. The CDR3 bases that were read are TGCACCTGCAGTGCATGGACAGGAGCAAACACA. It yields the protein CTCSAWTGANT. The entire CDR3 sequence reads CTCSAWTGANTEVFF.

A few counts support this clone. The listed genes are named as in mouse. The observed sequence ends 4 residues before the CDR3 terminus, with the missing tail filled in from the germline J gene. This chain links TRBV19 with TRBJ1-1, with TRBD1 identical over 7 bases. Germline V gene lookup returns CDR1 FNHDT and CDR2 SITEND (reference sequence). The CDR3 has 13 residues. CDR3 DNA, as far as it was read: TGTGCCAGCAGGACCCGGGGACAGACA. Translating gives CASRTRGQT. The full CDR3 is CASRTRGQTEVFF.